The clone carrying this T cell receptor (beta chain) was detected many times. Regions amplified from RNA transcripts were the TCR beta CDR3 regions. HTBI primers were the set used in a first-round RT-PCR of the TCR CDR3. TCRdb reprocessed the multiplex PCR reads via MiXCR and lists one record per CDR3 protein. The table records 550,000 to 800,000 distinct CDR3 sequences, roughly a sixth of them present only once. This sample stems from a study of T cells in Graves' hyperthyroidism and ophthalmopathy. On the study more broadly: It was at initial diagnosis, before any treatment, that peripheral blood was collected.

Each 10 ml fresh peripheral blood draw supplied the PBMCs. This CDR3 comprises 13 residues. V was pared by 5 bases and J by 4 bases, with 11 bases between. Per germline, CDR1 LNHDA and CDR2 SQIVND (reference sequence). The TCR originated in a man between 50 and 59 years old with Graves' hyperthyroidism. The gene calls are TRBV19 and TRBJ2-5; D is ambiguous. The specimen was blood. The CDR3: CASSGAPRETQYF. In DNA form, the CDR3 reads TGTGCCAGTAGTGGAGCTCCTCGAGAGACCCAGTACTTC.